These 16 T cell receptor beta chains came from one sample sequenced in a study of PD-1 blockade in classical Hodgkin lymphoma. Described time point: cycle 4 day 1 (C4D1), after less than 7 weeks of nivolumab. Every single patient, without exception, relapsed after autologous stem cell transplantation, and brentuximab vedotin exposure varied. TCRdb's table, derived via immunoSEQ multiplex PCR, lists solely in-frame clones and lacks some. The data contain tens of thousands of clones, 90% of them singletons. The sample was peripheral blood mononuclear cells (PBMCs), taken before the fourth cycle of nivolumab. Receptor source: a human donor with classical Hodgkin lymphoma.

This chain links TRBV4-3 with TRBJ2-7; the D is unclear. This CDR3 is built from 14 residues. Germline CDR1 and CDR2: LGHNA and YSLEER. The V end lost 1 base, the J end lost 3 bases, and 10 bases lay between the germline ends. The CDR3 protein is CASSQGLGFYEQYF. DNA of the CDR3: TGCGCCAGCAGCCAAGGTCTAGGTTTCTACGAGCAGTACTTC.

The genes are TRBV28 and TRBJ2-6; no definite D call. The germline CDR1 and CDR2 sequences are MDHEN and SYDVKM. The CDR3 is 16 residues long. Trimming removed 5 bases from V and 1 base from J, with 12 bases in between. The CDR3 DNA reads as TGTGCCAGCAGTCCTCCGGTCGTATCTGGGGCCAACGTCCTGACTTTC. Its translation is CASSPPVVSGANVLTF. The whole variable domain, filled in from reference TRBV28 and TRBJ2-6, reads DVKVTQSSRYLVKRTGEKVFLECVQDMDHENMFWYRQDPGLGLRLIYFSYDVKMKEKGDIPEGYSVSREKKERFSLILESASTNQTSMYLCASSPPVVSGANVLTFGAGSRLTVL.

V is TRBV7-9 and J is TRBJ1-1; 7 bases map to TRBD1. Trimming cost V 5 bases and J 0 bases; bases outside gene matches: 9. Germline-derived CDR1 and CDR2 are SEHNR and FQNEAQ (reference sequence). This CDR3 spans 16 amino acids. CDR3 sequence (DNA): TGTGCCAGCAGCACAGGGGCGATCAGGGTGAACACTGAAGCTTTCTTT. It codes for CASSTGAIRVNTEAFF.

There are a few counts of this clone. V usage is TRBV28 and J usage is TRBJ1-3; tentatively, D is TRBD1 (6 bases). The CDR3 is 13 amino acids. Germline-derived CDR1 and CDR2 are MDHEN and SYDVKM. The V and J ends lost 7 bases and 0 bases respectively, with 7 bases between them. The DNA for the CDR3 is TGTGCCAGCATGGACAGCTCTGGAAACACCATATATTTT. It yields the protein CASMDSSGNTIYF.

The rearrangement links TRBV5-4 to TRBJ1-1; maybe TRBD1 (5 bases). There are 15 residues in the CDR3. CDR1 is SGHNT and CDR2 is YYREEE in the germline V gene (reference sequence). Trimming removed 1 base from V and 6 bases from J, with 16 bases in between. Here the CDR3 reads CASSLYVRAEAEAFF. The CDR3 coding sequence is TGTGCCAGCAGCTTGTATGTCAGGGCGGAAGCTGAAGCTTTCTTT. Drawing the rest from reference TRBV5-4 and TRBJ1-1, the complete variable domain is ETGVTQSPTHLIKTRGQQVTLRCSSQSGHNTVSWYQQALGQGPQFIFQYYREEENGRGNFPPRFSGLQFPNYSSELNVNALELDDSALYLCASSLYVRAEAEAFFGQGTRLTVV.

The V and J genes are TRBV7-8 and TRBJ2-3; D is unresolved. Per the germline V gene, CDR1 is SGHVS and CDR2 is FQNEAQ. The V end was cut by 4 bases, the J end by 2 bases, with 10 bases between. The CDR3 sequence is 14 residues long. The CDR3 reads CASSSPQHTDTQYF. CDR3 in DNA: TGTGCCAGCAGCTCGCCCCAACACACAGATACGCAGTATTTT.

This chain joins TRBV30 and TRBJ2-7; D is unresolved. The CDR3 runs to 16 residues. Trimming removed 4 bases from V and 3 bases from J, with 22 bases in between. Germline V lookup: CDR1 GTSNPN, CDR2 SVGIG (reference sequence). CDR3 loop: CAWNLNLGRGGYEQYF. The CDR3 nucleotides read TGTGCCTGGAATCTCAATCTCGGGCGAGGCGGCTACGAGCAGTACTTC.

The chain joins TRBV7-2 to TRBJ2-7; unclear D gene. The CDR3 contains 14 residues. V dropped 5 bases and J dropped 2 bases, with 13 bases sitting between them. CDR1 is SGHTA, CDR2 FQGNSA, per germline. The CDR3 spells CASSPAPDPYEQYF. The DNA of the CDR3 is TGTGCCAGCAGCCCAGCCCCGGATCCCTACGAGCAGTACTTC.

The genes are TRBV5-1 and TRBJ2-7; 10 bases are a match to TRBD1. Trimming at V came to 5 bases and at J to 2 bases, leaving 4 bases not matched to a gene. The CDR3 runs 14 residues. CDR1 and CDR2 (germline): SGHRS, YFSETQ. The CDR3 bases are TGCGCCAGCAGACCCGACAGGGGGCCCTACGAGCAGTACTTC. Its translation: CASRPDRGPYEQYF.

The chain uses TRBV7-9 and TRBJ1-4; D is perhaps TRBD1 (6 bases). V was pared by 5 bases and J by 7 bases, with 17 bases between. The CDR3 covers 15 residues. Per germline, CDR1 SEHNR and CDR2 FQNEAQ (reference sequence). CDR3 DNA: TGTGCCAGCAGCCCGGTGGAGGGGGGCGCTGAAAAACTGTTTTTT. The encoded protein is CASSPVEGGAEKLFF.

This clone came up once. The chain uses TRBV25-1 and TRBJ1-6; D perhaps matches TRBD1 (5 bases). Per germline, CDR1 MGHDK and CDR2 SYGVNS. V was cut by 8 bases and J by 6 bases, with 14 bases left in between. The CDR3 spans 14 residues. Here the CDR3 DNA reads TGTGCCAGCGGGACGGGACGCCCTAATTCACCCCTCCACTTT. Residues: CASGTGRPNSPLHF.

This clone is a singleton in its sample. CDR3 loop: CASSGGVHSQPQHF. CDR3 in DNA: TGTGCCAGTAGTGGAGGGGTTCATAGTCAGCCCCAGCATTTT. The chain employs TRBV19 and TRBJ1-5, with D tentatively TRBD1 (5 bases). Per the germline V gene, CDR1 is LNHDA and CDR2 is SQIVND (reference sequence). This CDR3 contains 14 residues. The V end lost 5 bases, the J end lost 6 bases, and 14 bases lay between the germline ends.

This chain connects TRBV7-3 to TRBJ2-1, with D tentatively TRBD1 (8 bases). Trimming shortened V by 5 bases and J by 8 bases, and 16 bases separated the two germline ends. Germline V CDR1 and CDR2: SGHTA, FQGTGA. The CDR3 extends over 14 amino acids. The CDR3 reads CASSAGQGGDEQFF. In DNA form, the CDR3 reads TGTGCCAGCAGCGCAGGACAGGGAGGGGATGAGCAGTTCTTC.

This chain joins TRBV7-2 and TRBJ2-5; D not certain. The CDR3 spans 15 residues. V lost 4 bases and J 2 bases, leaving 14 bases between the germline ends. Per germline, CDR1 SGHTA and CDR2 FQGNSA. The CDR3 DNA sequence: TGTGCCAGCAGCTCATCCTTATTAGCTCAAGAGACCCAGTACTTC. This codes for CASSSSLLAQETQYF.

The chain uses TRBV27 and TRBJ2-2; weak D call: TRBD1 (6 bases). Germline values: CDR1 MNHEY, CDR2 SMNVEV (reference sequence). This CDR3 comprises 14 residues. Trimming removed 2 bases at V and 7 bases at J, with 11 bases between. The CDR3 DNA reads TGTGCCAGCAGTTTAAACAGGGTTAACGGGGAGCTGTTTTTT. Its translation: CASSLNRVNGELFF.

This rearrangement joins TRBV6-6 to TRBJ2-5; D gene uncertain. This CDR3 contains 11 residues. V gave up 2 bases and J gave up 5 bases, with 3 bases separating them. CDR1 is MNHNY, CDR2 SVGAGI, per germline (reference sequence). Here the CDR3 reads CASSYDETQYF. CDR3 nucleotide sequence: TGTGCCAGCAGTTACGACGAGACCCAGTACTTC.